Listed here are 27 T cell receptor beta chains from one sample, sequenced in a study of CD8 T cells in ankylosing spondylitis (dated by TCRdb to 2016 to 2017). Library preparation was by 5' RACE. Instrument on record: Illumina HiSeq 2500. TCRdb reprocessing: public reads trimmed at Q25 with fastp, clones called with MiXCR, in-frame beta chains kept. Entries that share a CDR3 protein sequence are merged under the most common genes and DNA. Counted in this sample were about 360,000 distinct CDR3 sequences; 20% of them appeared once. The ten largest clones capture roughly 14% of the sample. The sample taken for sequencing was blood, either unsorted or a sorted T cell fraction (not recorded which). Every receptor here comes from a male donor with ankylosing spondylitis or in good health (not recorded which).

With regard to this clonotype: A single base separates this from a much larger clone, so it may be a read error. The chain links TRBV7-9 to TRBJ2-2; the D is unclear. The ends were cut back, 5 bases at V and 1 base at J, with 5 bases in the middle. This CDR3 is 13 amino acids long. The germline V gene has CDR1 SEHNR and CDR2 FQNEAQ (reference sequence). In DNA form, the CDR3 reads TGTGCCAGCAGCCACGGGAACACCGGGGAGCTGTTTTTT. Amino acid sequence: CASSHGNTGELFF. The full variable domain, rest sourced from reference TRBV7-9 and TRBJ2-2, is DTGVSQNPRHKITKRGQNVTFRCDPISEHNRLYWYRQTLGQGPEFLTYFQNEAQLEKSRLLSDRFSAERPKGSFSTLEIQRTEQGDSAMYLCASSHGNTGELFFGEGSRLTVL.

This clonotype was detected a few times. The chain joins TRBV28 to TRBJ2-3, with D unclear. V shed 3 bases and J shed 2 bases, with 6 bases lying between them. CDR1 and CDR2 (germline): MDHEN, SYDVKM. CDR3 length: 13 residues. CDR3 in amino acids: CASSFRSTDTQYF. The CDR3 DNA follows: TGTGCCAGCAGTTTTAGGTCCACAGATACGCAGTATTTT.

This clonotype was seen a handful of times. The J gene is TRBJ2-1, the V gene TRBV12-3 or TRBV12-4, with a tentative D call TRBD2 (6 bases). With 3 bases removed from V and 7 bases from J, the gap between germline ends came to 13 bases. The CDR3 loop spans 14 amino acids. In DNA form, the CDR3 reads TGTGCCAGCAGTTTCGTCGGGACTTTAAATGAGCAGTTCTTC. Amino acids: CASSFVGTLNEQFF.

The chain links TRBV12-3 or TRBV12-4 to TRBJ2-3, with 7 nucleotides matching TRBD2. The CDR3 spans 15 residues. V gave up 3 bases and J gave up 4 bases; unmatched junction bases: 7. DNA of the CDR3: TGTGCCAGCAGTTTTCGGGGGGAGGCCCCAGATACGCAGTATTTT. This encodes CASSFRGEAPDTQYF.

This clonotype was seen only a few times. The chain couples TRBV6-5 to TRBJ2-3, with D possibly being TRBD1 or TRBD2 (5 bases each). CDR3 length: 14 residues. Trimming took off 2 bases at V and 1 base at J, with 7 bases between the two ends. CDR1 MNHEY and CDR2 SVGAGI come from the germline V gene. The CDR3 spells CASSYGGRTDTQYF. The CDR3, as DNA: TGTGCCAGCAGTTACGGGGGTCGCACAGATACGCAGTATTTT.

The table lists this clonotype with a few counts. The chain's CDR3 is CASSASLGTYNEQFF. The CDR3 coding sequence is TGTGCCAGCAGCGCGTCTCTCGGGACCTACAATGAGCAGTTCTTC. The genes are TRBV13 and TRBJ2-1, with a weak D call TRBD2 (5 bases). This CDR3 region has 15 residues. V shed 5 bases and J shed 2 bases, with 13 bases lying between them. Germline V gives CDR1 PRHDT, CDR2 FYEKMQ (reference sequence).

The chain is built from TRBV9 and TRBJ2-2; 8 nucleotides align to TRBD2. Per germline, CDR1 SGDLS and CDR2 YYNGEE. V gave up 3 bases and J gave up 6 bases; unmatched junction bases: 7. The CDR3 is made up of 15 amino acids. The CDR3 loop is CASSALTSGAGELFF. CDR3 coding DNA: TGTGCCAGCAGCGCCCTCACTAGCGGTGCCGGGGAGCTGTTTTTT.

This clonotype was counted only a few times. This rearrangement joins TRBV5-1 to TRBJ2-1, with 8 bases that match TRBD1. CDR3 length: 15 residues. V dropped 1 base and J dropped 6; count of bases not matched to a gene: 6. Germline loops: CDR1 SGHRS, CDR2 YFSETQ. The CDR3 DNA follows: TGCGCCAGCAGCTTGCTCCAGGGGGCTTTCAATGAGCAGTTCTTC. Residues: CASSLLQGAFNEQFF.

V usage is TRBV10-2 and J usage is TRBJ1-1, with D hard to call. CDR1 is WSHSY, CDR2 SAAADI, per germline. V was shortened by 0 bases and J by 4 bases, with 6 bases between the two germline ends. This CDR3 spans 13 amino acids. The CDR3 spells CASSESIGTEAFF. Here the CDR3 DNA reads TGCGCCAGCAGTGAGTCGATCGGCACTGAAGCTTTCTTT.

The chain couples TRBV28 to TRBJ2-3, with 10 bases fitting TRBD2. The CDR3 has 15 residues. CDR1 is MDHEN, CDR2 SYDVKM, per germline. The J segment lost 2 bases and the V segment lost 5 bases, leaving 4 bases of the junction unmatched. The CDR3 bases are TGTGCCAGCAGTGTTAGCGGGGGGCCCACAGATACGCAGTATTTT. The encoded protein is CASSVSGGPTDTQYF.

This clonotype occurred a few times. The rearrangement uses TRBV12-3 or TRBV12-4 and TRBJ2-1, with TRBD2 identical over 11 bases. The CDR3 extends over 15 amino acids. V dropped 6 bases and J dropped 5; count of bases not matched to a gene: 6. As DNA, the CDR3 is TGTGCCAGCAGAGACCCGGGACTAGCGGACAATGAGCAGTTCTTC. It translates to CASRDPGLADNEQFF.

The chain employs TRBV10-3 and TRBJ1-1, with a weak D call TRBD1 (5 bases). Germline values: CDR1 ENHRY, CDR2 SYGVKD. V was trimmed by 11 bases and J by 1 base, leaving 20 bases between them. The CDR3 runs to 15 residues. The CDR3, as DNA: TGTGCCGCCGGTCCAGGGAGGTTGACGAACACTGAAGCTTTCTTT. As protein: CAAGPGRLTNTEAFF.

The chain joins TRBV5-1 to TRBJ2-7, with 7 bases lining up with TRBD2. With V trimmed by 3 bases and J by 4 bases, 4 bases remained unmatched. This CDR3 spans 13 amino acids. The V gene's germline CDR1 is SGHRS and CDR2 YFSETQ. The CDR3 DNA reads TGCGCCAGCAGCTCCGGGGAGGGATACGAGCAGTACTTC. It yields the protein CASSSGEGYEQYF.

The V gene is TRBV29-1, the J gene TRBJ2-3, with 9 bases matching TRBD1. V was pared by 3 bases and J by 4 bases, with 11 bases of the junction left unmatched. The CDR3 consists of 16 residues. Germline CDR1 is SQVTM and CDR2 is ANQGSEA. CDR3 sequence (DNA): TGCAGCGTTGACTCCCCGGGACAGGGAACCCCAGATACGCAGTATTTT. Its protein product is CSVDSPGQGTPDTQYF.

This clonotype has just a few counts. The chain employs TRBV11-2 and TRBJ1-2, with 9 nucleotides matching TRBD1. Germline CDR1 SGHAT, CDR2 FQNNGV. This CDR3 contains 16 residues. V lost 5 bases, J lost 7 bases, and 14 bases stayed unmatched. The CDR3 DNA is TGTGCCAGCAGCGCAACGACGGAAAACAGGGGGCTTGGCTACACCTTC. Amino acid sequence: CASSATTENRGLGYTF.

CDR3 protein: CASSLANSGANTDTQYF. CDR3 nucleotide sequence: TGTGCCAGCAGCTTAGCCAATAGCGGGGCAAACACAGATACGCAGTATTTT. V usage is TRBV7-9 and J usage is TRBJ2-3; TRBD2 aligns across 8 bases. The CDR3 length is 17 residues. Trimming took 0 bases from V and 2 from J; bases not matched to a gene: 7. Germline-derived CDR1 and CDR2 are SEHNR and FQNEAQ (reference sequence).

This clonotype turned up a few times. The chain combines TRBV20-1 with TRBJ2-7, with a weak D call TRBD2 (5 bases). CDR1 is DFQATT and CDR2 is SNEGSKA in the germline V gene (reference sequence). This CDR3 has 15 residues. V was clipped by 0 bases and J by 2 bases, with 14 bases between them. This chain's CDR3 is CSAREEGLAPYEQYF. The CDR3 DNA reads TGCAGTGCTAGAGAAGAAGGACTGGCCCCCTACGAGCAGTACTTC.

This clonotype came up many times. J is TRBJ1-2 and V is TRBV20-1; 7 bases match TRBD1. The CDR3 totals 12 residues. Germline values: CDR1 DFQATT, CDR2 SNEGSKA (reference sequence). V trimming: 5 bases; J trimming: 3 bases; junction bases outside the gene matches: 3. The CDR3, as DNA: TGCAGTGCTGGACAGGAAGACTATGGCTACACCTTC. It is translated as CSAGQEDYGYTF.

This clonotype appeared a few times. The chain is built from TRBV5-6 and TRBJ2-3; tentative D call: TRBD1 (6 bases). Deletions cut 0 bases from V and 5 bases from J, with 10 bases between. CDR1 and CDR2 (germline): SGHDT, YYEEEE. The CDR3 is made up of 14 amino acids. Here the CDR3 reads CASSLVQGVDTQYF. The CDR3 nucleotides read TGTGCCAGCAGCTTGGTACAGGGAGTAGATACGCAGTATTTT. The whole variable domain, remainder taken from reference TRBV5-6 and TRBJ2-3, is DAGVTQSPTHLIKTRGQQVTLRCSPKSGHDTVSWYQQALGQGPQFIFQYYEEEERQRGNFPDRFSGHQFPNYSSELNVNALLLGDSALYLCASSLVQGVDTQYFGPGTRLTVL.

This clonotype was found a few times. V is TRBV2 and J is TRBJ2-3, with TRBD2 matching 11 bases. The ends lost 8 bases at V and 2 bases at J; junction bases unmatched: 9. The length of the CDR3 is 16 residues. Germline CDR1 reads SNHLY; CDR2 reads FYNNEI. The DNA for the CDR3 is TGTGCCAGCGGTACCCTAGCGGGGGGAACCACAGATACGCAGTATTTT. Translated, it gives CASGTLAGGTTDTQYF. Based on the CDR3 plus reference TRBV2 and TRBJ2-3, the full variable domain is EPEVTQTPSHQVTQMGQEVILRCVPISNHLYFYWYRQILGQKVEFLVSFYNNEISEKSEIFDDQFSVERPDGSNFTLKIRSTKLEDSAMYFCASGTLAGGTTDTQYFGPGTRLTVL.

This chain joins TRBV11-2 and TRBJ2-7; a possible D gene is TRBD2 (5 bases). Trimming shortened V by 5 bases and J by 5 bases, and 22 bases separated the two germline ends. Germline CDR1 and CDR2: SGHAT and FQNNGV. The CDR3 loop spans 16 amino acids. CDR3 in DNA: TGTGCCAGCAGCCTCCATTATCCGGGAATCGAGAACGAGCAGTACTTC. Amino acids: CASSLHYPGIENEQYF.

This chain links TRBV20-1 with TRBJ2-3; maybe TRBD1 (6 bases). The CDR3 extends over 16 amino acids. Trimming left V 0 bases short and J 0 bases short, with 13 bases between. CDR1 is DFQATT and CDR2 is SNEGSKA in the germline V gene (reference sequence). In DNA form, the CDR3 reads TGCAGTGCTAGAGATGATTTGGGGACAAGCACAGATACGCAGTATTTT. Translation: CSARDDLGTSTDTQYF.

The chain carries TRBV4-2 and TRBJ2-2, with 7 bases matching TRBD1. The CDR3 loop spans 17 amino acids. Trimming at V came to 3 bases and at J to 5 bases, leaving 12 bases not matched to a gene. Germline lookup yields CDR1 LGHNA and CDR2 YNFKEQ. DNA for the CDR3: TGTGCCAGCAGCCAGCGGCAAGGGGGCCCGGCAACCGGGGAGCTGTTTTTT. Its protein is CASSQRQGGPATGELFF.

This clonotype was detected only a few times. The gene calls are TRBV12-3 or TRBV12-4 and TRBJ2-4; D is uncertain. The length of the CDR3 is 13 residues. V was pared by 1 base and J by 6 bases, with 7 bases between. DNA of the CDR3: TGTGCCAGCAGTTTAGTTTTAAGAAACATTCAGTACTTC. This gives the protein CASSLVLRNIQYF.

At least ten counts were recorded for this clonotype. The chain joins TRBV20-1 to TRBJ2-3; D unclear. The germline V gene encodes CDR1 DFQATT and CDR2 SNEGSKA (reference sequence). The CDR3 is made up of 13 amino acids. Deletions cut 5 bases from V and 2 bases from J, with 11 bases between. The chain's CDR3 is CSASKRLTDTQYF. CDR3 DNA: TGCAGTGCTTCAAAACGGCTCACAGATACGCAGTATTTT.

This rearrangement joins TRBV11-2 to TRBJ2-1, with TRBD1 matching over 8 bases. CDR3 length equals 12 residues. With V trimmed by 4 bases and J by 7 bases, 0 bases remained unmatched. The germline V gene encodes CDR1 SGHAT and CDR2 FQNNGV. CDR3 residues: CASSWTGNEQFF. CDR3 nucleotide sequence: TGTGCCAGCAGCTGGACAGGGAATGAGCAGTTCTTC.

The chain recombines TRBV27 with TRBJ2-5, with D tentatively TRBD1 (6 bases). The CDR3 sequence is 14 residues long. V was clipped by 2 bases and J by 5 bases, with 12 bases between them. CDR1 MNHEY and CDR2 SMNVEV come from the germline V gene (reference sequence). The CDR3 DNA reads TGTGCCAGCAGTTTAGCTGGGGGCAGTGAGACCCAGTACTTC. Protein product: CASSLAGGSETQYF.